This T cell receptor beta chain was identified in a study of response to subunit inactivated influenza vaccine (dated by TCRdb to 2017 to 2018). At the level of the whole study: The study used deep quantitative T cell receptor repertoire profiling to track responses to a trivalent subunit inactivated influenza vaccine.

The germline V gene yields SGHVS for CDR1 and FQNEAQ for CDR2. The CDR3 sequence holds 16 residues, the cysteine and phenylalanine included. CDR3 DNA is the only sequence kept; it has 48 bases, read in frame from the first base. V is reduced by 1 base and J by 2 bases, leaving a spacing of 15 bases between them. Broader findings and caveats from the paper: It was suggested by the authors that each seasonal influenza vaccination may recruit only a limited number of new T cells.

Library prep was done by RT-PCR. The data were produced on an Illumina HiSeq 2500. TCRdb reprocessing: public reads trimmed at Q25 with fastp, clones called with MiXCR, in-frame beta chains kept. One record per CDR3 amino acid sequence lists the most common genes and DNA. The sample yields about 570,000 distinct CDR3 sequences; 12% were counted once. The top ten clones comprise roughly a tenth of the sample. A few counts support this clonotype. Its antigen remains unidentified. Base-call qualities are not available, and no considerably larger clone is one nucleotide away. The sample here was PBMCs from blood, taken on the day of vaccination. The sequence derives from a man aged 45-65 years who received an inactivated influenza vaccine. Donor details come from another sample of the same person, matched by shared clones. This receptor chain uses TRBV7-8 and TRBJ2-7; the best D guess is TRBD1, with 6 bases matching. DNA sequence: TGTGCCAGCAGCTTAGGGACAGTCGGCCTCACCTACGAGCAGTACTTC. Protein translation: CASSLGTVGLTYEQYF.